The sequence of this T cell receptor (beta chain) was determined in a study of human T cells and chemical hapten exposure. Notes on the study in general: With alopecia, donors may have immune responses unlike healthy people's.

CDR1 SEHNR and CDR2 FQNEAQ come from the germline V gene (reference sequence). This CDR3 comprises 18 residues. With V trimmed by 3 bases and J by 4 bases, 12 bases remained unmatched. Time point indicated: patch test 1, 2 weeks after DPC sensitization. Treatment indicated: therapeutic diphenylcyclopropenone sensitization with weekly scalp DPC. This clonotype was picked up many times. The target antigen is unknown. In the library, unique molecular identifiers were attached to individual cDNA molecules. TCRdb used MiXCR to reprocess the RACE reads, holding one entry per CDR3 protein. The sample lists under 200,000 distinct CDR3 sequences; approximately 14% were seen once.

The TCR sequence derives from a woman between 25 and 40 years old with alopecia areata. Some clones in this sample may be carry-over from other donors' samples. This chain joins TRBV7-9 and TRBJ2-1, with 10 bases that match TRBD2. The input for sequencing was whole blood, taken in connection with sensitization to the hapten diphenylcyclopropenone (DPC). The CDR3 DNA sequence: TGTGCCAGCAGCTTCCTGGGGAACCCTAGCGGGAGTTACAATGAGCAGTTCTTC. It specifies CASSFLGNPSGSYNEQFF.